This T cell receptor beta chain was recovered during a study of PD-1 blockade in classical Hodgkin lymphoma. The assay was immunoSEQ multiplex PCR, and TCRdb's table has in-frame clones only and misses some. The data contain approximately 100,000 clones, around 90% of them singletons. Germline CDR1 MDHEN, CDR2 SYDVKM. The ends were cut back, 2 bases at V and 3 bases at J, with 5 bases in the middle. The CDR3 spans 12 residues. There was relapse after autologous stem cell transplantation in every patient, and there was variation in brentuximab vedotin exposure. This clonotype was obtained from a human donor with classical Hodgkin lymphoma. Specimen: peripheral blood mononuclear cells (PBMCs), collected at baseline. This chain joins TRBV28 and TRBJ2-7; D is unresolved. The CDR3 DNA follows: TGTGCCAGCAGTTTAATCAGCTACGAGCAGTACTTC. It yields the protein CASSLISYEQYF.